This T cell receptor beta chain was sequenced during a study of CD8 T cells in ankylosing spondylitis. Germline V gene data show CDR1 as MDHEN and CDR2 as SYDVKM. The CDR3 loop spans 18 amino acids. The V gene lost 2 bases and the J gene lost 0 bases, with 19 bases spanning the gap. One entry per CDR3 protein, called by TCRdb with MiXCR from the 5' RACE reads. Here the sample spans under 150,000 distinct CDR3 sequences, 7.5% to 9.5% being singletons. Study-wide results and caveats: Reactive arthritis synovial fluid and blood were previously reported to contain some motif variants. There was reportedly significant enrichment of clones that were disease-linked in matched ankylosing spondylitis synovial fluid.

In this sample, this clonotype turned up many times. Antigen: not known. This TCR derives from a male donor with ankylosing spondylitis. The sample taken for sequencing was synovial fluid, either unsorted or a sorted T cell fraction (not recorded which). V gene TRBV28 combines with J gene TRBJ1-1; perhaps TRBD1 as D (6 bases). Written as DNA, the CDR3 is TGTGCCAGCAGTTTAGCAGGATTAGAGGGGGACATGAACACTGAAGCTTTCTTT. Protein sequence: CASSLAGLEGDMNTEAFF. Looking up the rest from reference TRBV28 and TRBJ1-1 gives the full variable domain: DVKVTQSSRYLVKRTGEKVFLECVQDMDHENMFWYRQDPGLGLRLIYFSYDVKMKEKGDIPEGYSVSREKKERFSLILESASTNQTSMYLCASSLAGLEGDMNTEAFFGQGTRLTVV.